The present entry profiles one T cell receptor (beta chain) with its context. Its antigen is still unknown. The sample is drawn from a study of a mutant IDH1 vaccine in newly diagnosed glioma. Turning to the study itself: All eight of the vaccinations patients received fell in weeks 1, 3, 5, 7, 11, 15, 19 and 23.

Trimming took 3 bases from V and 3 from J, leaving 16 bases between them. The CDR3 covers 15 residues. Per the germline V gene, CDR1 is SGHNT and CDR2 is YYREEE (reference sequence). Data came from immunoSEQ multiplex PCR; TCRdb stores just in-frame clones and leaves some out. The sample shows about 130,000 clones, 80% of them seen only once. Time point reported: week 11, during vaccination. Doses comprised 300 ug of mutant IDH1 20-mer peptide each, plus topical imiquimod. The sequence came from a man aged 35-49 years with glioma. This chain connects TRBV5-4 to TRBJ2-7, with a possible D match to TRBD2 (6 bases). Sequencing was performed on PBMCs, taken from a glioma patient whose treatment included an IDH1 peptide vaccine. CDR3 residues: CASSWGAGSGYEQYF. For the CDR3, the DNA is TGTGCCAGCAGCTGGGGCGCGGGTAGCGGCTACGAGCAGTACTTC.